This T cell receptor (beta chain) originates from a study of CD8 T cells in Susac syndrome. TCR beta sequencing was performed on blood CD8+ and CD4+ T cells. V was pared by 4 bases and J by 4 bases, with 7 bases between. The CDR3 consists of 11 residues. Germline assignment: CDR1 SQVTM and CDR2 ANQGSEA. It was with random hexamers that roughly 0.45 to 1 ug RNA was reverse transcribed. In TCRdb, the immunoSEQ multiplex PCR reads were re-called with MiXCR into one record per CDR3 protein. The sample consists of about 130,000 distinct CDR3 sequences, around 94% of them appearing once. This sequence originates from a human donor with multiple sclerosis. The material sequenced was CD4+ T cells from PBMCs. V and J are TRBV29-1 and TRBJ1-1; D is unresolved. The CDR3 loop is CSVGSSTEAFF. CDR3 DNA: TGCAGCGTTGGCTCAAGCACTGAAGCTTTCTTT.